This T cell receptor (beta chain) originates from a study of cytotoxic CD8 clonotypes in ibrutinib-treated CLL. Background on the study: The subjects consisted of approximately ten relapsed/refractory and roughly 14 treatment-naive individuals, with some 18 IGHV unmutated.

Sequencing was performed with immunoSEQ multiplex PCR; in TCRdb, only in-frame clones are kept and a portion is missing. The data contain approximately 9,000 clones, 60% to 80% of them seen just once; the ten biggest clones take up roughly 35%. In germline, CDR1 is MDHEN, CDR2 SYDVKM. CDR3 length: 16 amino acids. Trimming removed 7 bases at V and 2 bases at J, with 20 bases between. Source: PBMCs, taken before ibrutinib treatment. This clonotype originated in a human donor with chronic lymphocytic leukemia. The V call is TRBV28, the J call TRBJ1-1; no reliable D call. The CDR3: CASTPGDLRSNTEAFF. The CDR3, as DNA: TGTGCCAGCACACCCGGGGATTTAAGGTCAAACACTGAAGCTTTCTTT.